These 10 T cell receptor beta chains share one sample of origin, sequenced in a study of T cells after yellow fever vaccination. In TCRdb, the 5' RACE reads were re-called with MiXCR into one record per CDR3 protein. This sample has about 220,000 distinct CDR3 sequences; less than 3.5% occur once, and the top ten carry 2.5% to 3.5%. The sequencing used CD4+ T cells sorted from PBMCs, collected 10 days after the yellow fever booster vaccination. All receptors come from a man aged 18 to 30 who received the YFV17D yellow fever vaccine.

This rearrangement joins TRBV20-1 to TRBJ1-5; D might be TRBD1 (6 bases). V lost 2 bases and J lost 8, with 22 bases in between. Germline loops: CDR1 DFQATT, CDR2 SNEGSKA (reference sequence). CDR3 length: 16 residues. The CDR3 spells CSARNPTGILEKPQHF. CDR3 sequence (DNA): TGCAGTGCTAGAAACCCCACAGGGATTCTCGAGAAGCCCCAGCATTTT.

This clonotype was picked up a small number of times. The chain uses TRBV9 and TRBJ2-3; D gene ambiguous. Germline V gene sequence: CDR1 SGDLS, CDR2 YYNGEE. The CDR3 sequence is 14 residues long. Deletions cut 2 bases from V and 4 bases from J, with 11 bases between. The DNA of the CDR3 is TGTGCCAGCAGCGTCCATACTTTAGCAGATACGCAGTATTTT. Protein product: CASSVHTLADTQYF.

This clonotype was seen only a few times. The CDR3 region is CSAREDSYNEQFF. CDR3 in DNA: TGCAGTGCTAGAGAGGACAGCTACAATGAGCAGTTCTTC. The chain employs TRBV20-1 and TRBJ2-1; possible D gene TRBD1, 6 bases. The V gene's germline CDR1 is DFQATT and CDR2 SNEGSKA (reference sequence). This CDR3 has 13 residues. V gave up 0 bases and J gave up 3 bases, with 6 bases separating them.

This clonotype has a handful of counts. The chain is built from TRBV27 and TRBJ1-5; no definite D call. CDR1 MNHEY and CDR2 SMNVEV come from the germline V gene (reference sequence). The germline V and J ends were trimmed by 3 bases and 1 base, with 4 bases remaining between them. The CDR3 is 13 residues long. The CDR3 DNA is TGTGCCAGCAGTTTCAAGAGCAATCAGCCCCAGCATTTT. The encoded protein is CASSFKSNQPQHF.

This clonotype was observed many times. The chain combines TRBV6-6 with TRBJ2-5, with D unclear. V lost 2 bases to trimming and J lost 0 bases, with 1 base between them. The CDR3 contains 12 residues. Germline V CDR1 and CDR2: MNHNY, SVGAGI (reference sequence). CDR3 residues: CASSYNQETQYF. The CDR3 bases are TGTGCCAGCAGTTACAACCAAGAGACCCAGTACTTC.

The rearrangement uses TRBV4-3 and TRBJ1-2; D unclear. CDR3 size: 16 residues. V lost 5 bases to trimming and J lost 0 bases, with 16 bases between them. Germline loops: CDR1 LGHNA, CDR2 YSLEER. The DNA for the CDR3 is TGCGCCAGCAGCATCAATCCGGGATACTCTAACTATGGCTACACCTTC. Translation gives CASSINPGYSNYGYTF.

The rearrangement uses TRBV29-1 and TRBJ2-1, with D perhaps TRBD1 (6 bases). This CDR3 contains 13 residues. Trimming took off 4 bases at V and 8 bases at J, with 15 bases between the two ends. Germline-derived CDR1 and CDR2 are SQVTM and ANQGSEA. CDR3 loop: CSVARVAGDEQFF. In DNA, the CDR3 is TGCAGCGTTGCAAGGGTAGCAGGGGATGAGCAGTTCTTC.

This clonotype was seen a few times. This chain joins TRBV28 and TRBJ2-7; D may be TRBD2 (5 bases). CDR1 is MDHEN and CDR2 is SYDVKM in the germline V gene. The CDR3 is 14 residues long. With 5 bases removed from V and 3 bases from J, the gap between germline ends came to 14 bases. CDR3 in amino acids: CASSLRASLYEQYV. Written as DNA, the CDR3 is TGTGCCAGCAGTCTAAGGGCTAGCCTCTACGAGCAGTACGTC.

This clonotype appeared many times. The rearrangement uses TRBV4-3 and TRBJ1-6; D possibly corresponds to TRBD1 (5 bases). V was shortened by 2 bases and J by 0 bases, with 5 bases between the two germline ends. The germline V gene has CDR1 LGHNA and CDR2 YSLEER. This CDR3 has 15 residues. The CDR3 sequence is CASSQQGSYNSPLHF. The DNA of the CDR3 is TGCGCCAGCAGCCAACAGGGCTCCTATAATTCACCCCTCCACTTT.

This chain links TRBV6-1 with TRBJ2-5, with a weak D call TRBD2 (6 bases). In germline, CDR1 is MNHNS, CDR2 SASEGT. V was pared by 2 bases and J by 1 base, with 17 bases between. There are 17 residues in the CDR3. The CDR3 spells CASSERGARTTQETQYF. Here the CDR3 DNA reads TGTGCCAGCAGTGAACGAGGAGCTAGGACTACCCAAGAGACCCAGTACTTC.